This T cell receptor beta chain is from a study of blood T cell repertoires in COVID-19. In the study overall: Whether acute or convalescent, the COVID-19 samples came from the United States, Italy and Spain.

Trimming removed 1 base at V and 8 bases at J, with 18 bases between. In germline, CDR1 is SGHRS, CDR2 YFSETQ. The length of the CDR3 is 15 residues. Clones were sequenced by immunoSEQ multiplex PCR, and TCRdb holds only the in-frame ones, with some missing. Among 150,000 to 200,000 clones listed, over 80% were seen once. Which cohort a participant joined came from the clinical history participants gave. Cohort 3 donors were reported recovered after two negative PCRs, clearance, or symptom resolution. The sequenced material came from PBMCs or T cells enriched from blood (not recorded which). This sequence originates from a woman aged 55-75 years who had recovered from COVID-19. The J gene is TRBJ1-2, the V gene TRBV5-1; D may be TRBD1 (5 bases). Here the CDR3 DNA reads TGCGCCAGCAGCTTGAGTGGTGGACCGGAGGGGGGCTACACCTTC. Translating it yields CASSLSGGPEGGYTF.